The source of this T cell receptor (beta chain) is a study of blood T cell repertoires in COVID-19. About the study: Collection of acute and convalescent COVID-19 samples took place in the United States, Italy and Spain. T cells, B-cell-depleted T cells, or PBMCs provided the cDNA or gDNA that served as material.

Original processing methods: Researchers report that nucleated cell counts were estimated from reference gene primer amplification. TCRdb's table, derived via immunoSEQ multiplex PCR, lists solely in-frame clones and lacks some. That table supplies the V and J calls and clone size; D and trimming were determined from the DNA. The table records under 250,000 clones, more than 70% of them present only once. The CDR3 is made up of 22 amino acids. Sequenced: peripheral blood. V gene TRBV1 combines with J gene TRBJ1-6; no DNA check was done on the table's D call, TRBD1. TRBV1 is a pseudogene. This receptor was taken from a woman aged 55-70 years with acute or convalescent COVID-19. CDR3 in amino acids: CTSSQEQDQDRGYATLNSPLHF. The CDR3 DNA reads as TGCACCAGCAGCCAAGAACAGGACCAGGACAGGGGCTATGCCACGCTTAATTCACCCCTCCACTTT.